These T cell receptor beta chains were read from a single sample in a study of cytotoxic CD8 clonotypes in ibrutinib-treated CLL. Method: immunoSEQ multiplex PCR; TCRdb's copy keeps in-frame clones and lacks some. The sample includes 150,000 or so clones, 76% of them seen just once. This sample comprised PBMCs, obtained after 24 months of ibrutinib treatment. The origin of the receptors is a human donor with chronic lymphocytic leukemia. The CDR3 runs from the conserved cysteine through the conserved F or W. The D gene is left open where the match is weak. Where a row states a size, it is once, few, many or the class of an expanded clone; other rows omit it.

v_gene	abundance	d_gene	j_gene	CDR3nt	CDR3aa
TRBV5-1	few	NA	TRBJ2-3	TGCGCCAGCAGCTTGGGGGGCCCTAGCACAGATACGCAGTATTTT	CASSLGGPSTDTQYF
TRBV7-2	NA	NA	TRBJ2-4	TGTGCCAGCAGCTTCCACGAGCAAAACATTCAGTACTTC	CASSFHEQNIQYF
TRBV21-1	NA	NA	TRBJ2-7	TGTGCCAGCATCCCCGGGGGGCCACAGGACGAGCAGTACTTC	CASIPGGPQDEQYF
TRBV10-3	NA	TRBD1	TRBJ1-1	TGTGCCATCAGCGCGACAGGGGCCCTGAACACTGAAGCTTTCTTT	CAISATGALNTEAFF
TRBV19	NA	NA	TRBJ2-7	TGTGCCAGTAGCCCGGGGCAGGGTAACAACGAGCAGTACTTC	CASSPGQGNNEQYF
TRBV5-4	NA	TRBD1	TRBJ2-5	TGTGCCAGCAGCTTGGGACAGGGGGCACAAGAGACCCAGTACTTC	CASSLGQGAQETQYF
TRBV9	NA	NA	TRBJ2-3	TGTGCCAGCAAGGTTGGGGGACCCCTTGACACAGATACGCAGTATTTT	CASKVGGPLDTDTQYF
TRBV7-2	few	TRBD1	TRBJ2-2	TGTGCCAGCAGCTCAACCGGGACAGGGAACGCCGGGGAGCTGTTTTTT	CASSSTGTGNAGELFF
TRBV4-1	NA	TRBD2	TRBJ2-5	TGCGCCAGCAGCCAAGAGGGTCGGACTAGCGGGGGGACCCAGTACTTC	CASSQEGRTSGGTQYF
TRBV9	NA	NA	TRBJ1-1	TGTGCCAGCAGCACACTGGTAGGGGGGAACACTGAAGCTTTCTTT	CASSTLVGGNTEAFF
TRBV9	NA	TRBD1	TRBJ1-4	TGTGCCAGCAGCGTATCGGGACAGGGTGAAAAACTGTTTTTT	CASSVSGQGEKLFF
TRBV30	NA	NA	TRBJ1-2	TGTGCCTGGAGTATCGGGGACCCTGACGACTATGGCTACACCTTC	CAWSIGDPDDYGYTF
TRBV7-2	NA	NA	TRBJ2-1	TGTGCCAGCAGCTTAGCGCCGATCAGGGATTACAATGAGCAGTTCTTC	CASSLAPIRDYNEQFF
TRBV4-3	NA	TRBD1	TRBJ2-5	TGCGCCAGCAGCCCTCGGGACAGCCACGCAGGGGAGACCCAGTACTTC	CASSPRDSHAGETQYF
TRBV6-6	NA	NA	TRBJ2-7	TGTGCCAGCAGTTTGGACAGCGACTCCTACGAGCAGTACTTC	CASSLDSDSYEQYF
TRBV6-6	NA	TRBD1	TRBJ2-7	TGTGCCAGCAGTTACTCGCCGGACAGGGGATACGAGCAGTACTTC	CASSYSPDRGYEQYF
TRBV7-2	few	NA	TRBJ2-2	TGTGCCAGCAGAAGGGTCGGATCGAACACCGGGGAGCTGTTTTTT	CASRRVGSNTGELFF
TRBV7-3	many	TRBD2	TRBJ2-1	TGTGCCAGCAGCTGGGGACTAGCGGGAGTCGATGAGCAGTTCTTC	CASSWGLAGVDEQFF
TRBV19	NA	NA	TRBJ2-4	TGTGCCAGTAGTATGGGGGGAGTCAGAAACATTCAGTACTTC	CASSMGGVRNIQYF
TRBV10-3	NA	TRBD1	TRBJ2-5	TGTGCCATCAGACCGGGACAGGGACAAGAGACCCAGTACTTC	CAIRPGQGQETQYF
TRBV5-1	NA	TRBD2	TRBJ2-3	TGCGCCAGCAGCTCTTGGGGCCCAGCTAGCGGAGGCACAGATACGCAGTATTTT	CASSSWGPASGGTDTQYF
TRBV4-2	NA	NA	TRBJ2-1	TGTGCCAGCAGCCAAGTAGGGGTTAGCTACAATGAGCAGTTCTTC	CASSQVGVSYNEQFF